The 18 T cell receptor beta chains in this list originate from one sample, sequenced in a study of shared clonotypes between healthy human individuals. Assay used: immunoSEQ multiplex PCR; TCRdb lists only in-frame clones, some missing. The sample includes over a million clones, roughly 96% seen only once; the top ten take over 1%. The specimen sequenced was naive CD4+ T cells sorted from blood. Noted subset: CD45RA+ positively selected. The receptors shown here come from a man aged 30 to 45 in good health.

The V and J genes are TRBV2 and TRBJ2-7; 9 bases are a match to TRBD1. The CDR3 loop spans 15 amino acids. Germline V gene data show CDR1 as SNHLY and CDR2 as FYNNEI. The junction had 9 bases not matched to a gene; V was cut back by 7 bases and J by 2 bases. CDR3 coding DNA: TGTGCCAGCAATCGACCGGGACAGGGACCCTACGAGCAGTACTTC. As protein: CASNRPGQGPYEQYF.

The chain couples TRBV19 to TRBJ2-2; D perhaps matches TRBD1 (6 bases). V lost 5 bases and J lost 3, with 13 bases in between. The length of the CDR3 is 15 residues. Germline V gene sequence: CDR1 LNHDA, CDR2 SQIVND (reference sequence). The CDR3 bases are TGTGCCAGTAGTCCCCGGGACAAACACACCGGGGAGCTGTTTTTT. Its translation is CASSPRDKHTGELFF. Based on the CDR3 plus reference TRBV19 and TRBJ2-2, the full variable domain is DGGITQSPKYLFRKEGQNVTLSCEQNLNHDAMYWYRQDPGQGLRLIYYSQIVNDFQKGDIAEGYSVSREKKESFPLTVTSAQKNPTAFYLCASSPRDKHTGELFFGEGSRLTVL.

V gene TRBV28 combines with J gene TRBJ2-5, with D maybe TRBD2 (5 bases). The germline V and J ends were trimmed by 3 bases and 2 bases, with 13 bases remaining between them. Germline V gene data show CDR1 as MDHEN and CDR2 as SYDVKM. The CDR3 loop spans 15 amino acids. In nucleotides, the CDR3 is TGTGCCAGCAGTTTGGGGAGACTTGGTCAAGAGACCCAGTACTTC. It yields the protein CASSLGRLGQETQYF.

The V call is TRBV7-9, the J call TRBJ2-1; 11 positions match TRBD2. Trimming took 6 bases from V and 0 from J; bases not matched to a gene: 10. This CDR3 spans 18 amino acids. In germline, CDR1 is SEHNR, CDR2 FQNEAQ (reference sequence). DNA of the CDR3: TGTGCCAGCAGTCTTAGCGGGAGGGCATTTTTCTCCTACAATGAGCAGTTCTTC. Its protein product is CASSLSGRAFFSYNEQFF. The entire variable domain, with the rest obtained from reference TRBV7-9 and TRBJ2-1, is as follows: DTGVSQNPRHKITKRGQNVTFRCDPISEHNRLYWYRQTLGQGPEFLTYFQNEAQLEKSRLLSDRFSAERPKGSFSTLEIQRTEQGDSAMYLCASSLSGRAFFSYNEQFFGPGTRLTVL.

The chain links TRBV5-5 to TRBJ1-3; the D is unclear. The CDR3 spans 15 residues. V lost 2 bases to trimming and J lost 3 bases, with 12 bases between them. Germline V lookup: CDR1 SGHKS, CDR2 YYEKEE (reference sequence). The CDR3 loop is CASSFESFVGNTIYF. In nucleotides, the CDR3 is TGTGCCAGCAGCTTTGAATCCTTCGTTGGAAACACCATATATTTT.

The chain is built from TRBV5-6 and TRBJ2-7, with D uncertain. Between the trimmed V and J ends, which lost 0 bases and 4 bases, there was a span of 8 bases. CDR1 SGHDT and CDR2 YYEEEE come from the germline V gene. The CDR3 runs 13 residues. The CDR3 sequence: CASSLGQRYEQYF. CDR3 DNA: TGTGCCAGCAGCTTGGGCCAGAGATACGAGCAGTACTTC.

The chain joins TRBV27 to TRBJ2-5, with 10 bases aligning to TRBD2. In germline, CDR1 is MNHEY, CDR2 SMNVEV (reference sequence). This CDR3 spans 20 amino acids. J was trimmed by 5 bases and V by 6 bases; bases with no gene match: 24. In DNA form, the CDR3 reads TGTGCCAGCAGCGGGACTCGTGTAATAAGGCCTAGCGGGAGTGGTGAGACCCAGTACTTC. It translates to CASSGTRVIRPSGSGETQYF.

The rearrangement joins TRBV7-8 to TRBJ2-7, with D perhaps TRBD2 (6 bases). The CDR3 is 14 amino acids. Germline CDR1 is SGHVS and CDR2 is FQNEAQ. V was cut by 2 bases and J by 3 bases, with 11 bases left in between. The CDR3: CASSLSAGNYEQYF. In DNA form, the CDR3 reads TGTGCCAGCAGCTTATCGGCGGGAAACTACGAGCAGTACTTC.

The chain recombines TRBV5-1 with TRBJ2-7; possibly TRBD1 for D (6 bases). The V end was cut by 4 bases, the J end by 2 bases, with 10 bases between. The CDR3 sequence is 13 residues long. From germline, CDR1 is SGHRS and CDR2 YFSETQ. The CDR3: CASSMTGTYEQYF. In DNA form, the CDR3 reads TGCGCCAGCAGCATGACAGGTACCTACGAGCAGTACTTC.

V gene TRBV19 combines with J gene TRBJ2-1; D call uncertain. Germline V gene data show CDR1 as LNHDA and CDR2 as SQIVND (reference sequence). The CDR3 spans 12 residues. With 4 bases removed from V and 6 bases from J, the gap between germline ends came to 7 bases. The CDR3 protein is CASSTHFNEQFF. DNA of the CDR3: TGTGCCAGTAGTACCCATTTCAATGAGCAGTTCTTC. Drawing the rest from reference TRBV19 and TRBJ2-1, the complete variable domain is DGGITQSPKYLFRKEGQNVTLSCEQNLNHDAMYWYRQDPGQGLRLIYYSQIVNDFQKGDIAEGYSVSREKKESFPLTVTSAQKNPTAFYLCASSTHFNEQFFGPGTRLTVL.

The chain uses TRBV27 and TRBJ2-1, with TRBD2 as a possible D gene (5 bases). This CDR3 is built from 16 residues. V lost 5 bases to trimming and J lost 3 bases, with 17 bases between them. Germline CDR1 MNHEY, CDR2 SMNVEV (reference sequence). In DNA, the CDR3 is TGTGCCAGCAGTCTTTCGATTAGCGAGGTCTACAATGAGCAGTTCTTC. It codes for CASSLSISEVYNEQFF.

Worth noting for this clone: Other DNA variants within this sample encode the same CDR3. J is TRBJ1-5 and V is TRBV28; D is undetermined. V gave up 1 base and J gave up 7 bases, with 8 bases separating them. The CDR3 has 13 amino acids. Germline CDR1 is MDHEN and CDR2 is SYDVKM. The CDR3, as DNA: TGTGCCAGCAGTTTATTGGGAGGCCAGCCCCAGCATTTT. The encoded protein is CASSLLGGQPQHF.

The rearrangement uses TRBV27 and TRBJ2-7; the match to TRBD2 covers 8 bases. Trimming removed 3 bases from V and 2 bases from J; junction bases left unmatched: 6. From germline, CDR1 is MNHEY and CDR2 SMNVEV (reference sequence). The CDR3 runs to 15 residues. The CDR3 sequence: CASSLEAGGPYEQYF. CDR3 coding DNA: TGTGCCAGCAGTTTGGAGGCGGGGGGCCCCTACGAGCAGTACTTC.

The chain uses TRBV11-2 and TRBJ2-1; D may be TRBD2 (5 bases). The V and J ends lost 0 bases and 4 bases respectively, with 16 bases between them. This CDR3 is 17 amino acids long. Per the germline V gene, CDR1 is SGHAT and CDR2 is FQNNGV. CDR3 in DNA: TGTGCCAGCAGCTTAGAGGTCACGCGGACTTTATACAATGAGCAGTTCTTC. Translated: CASSLEVTRTLYNEQFF.

This clone occurred once. The V call is TRBV6-5, the J call TRBJ2-7, with TRBD2 matching 7 bases. The CDR3 has 15 amino acids. Trimming took 0 bases from V and 5 from J; bases not matched to a gene: 7. Looked up from germline, CDR1 is MNHEY and CDR2 is SVGAGI. The CDR3 here is CASSYSDQGGNEQYF. The CDR3 DNA follows: TGTGCCAGCAGTTACTCGGACCAGGGAGGGAACGAGCAGTACTTC.

This clone showed up just once. V is TRBV5-1 and J is TRBJ2-4; D not resolved. With 4 bases removed from V and 0 bases from J, the gap between germline ends came to 8 bases. Germline values: CDR1 SGHRS, CDR2 YFSETQ. The CDR3 contains 14 residues. CDR3 region: CASSRTTAKNIQYF. Here the CDR3 DNA reads TGCGCCAGCAGCCGAACAACAGCCAAAAACATTCAGTACTTC. The variable domain in full, completed from reference TRBV5-1 and TRBJ2-4, reads KAGVTQTPRYLIKTRGQQVTLSCSPISGHRSVSWYQQTPGQGLQFLFEYFSETQRNKGNFPGRFSGRQFSNSRSEMNVSTLELGDSALYLCASSRTTAKNIQYFGAGTRLSVL.

CDR3: CATSREVLGSTEAFF. CDR3 coding DNA: TGTGCCACCAGCAGAGAGGTGTTAGGGTCCACTGAAGCTTTCTTT. This chain uses TRBV15 with TRBJ1-1; no firm D call. The ends were cut back, 0 bases at V and 4 bases at J, with 12 bases in the middle. CDR3 length: 15 amino acids. The V gene's germline CDR1 is LNHNV and CDR2 YYDKDF (reference sequence).

The CDR3 nucleotides read TGTGCCAGCAGCTTAACTGCGGTGCGCACAGATACGCAGTATTTT. This sequence encodes CASSLTAVRTDTQYF. The V and J genes are TRBV11-2 and TRBJ2-3; D ambiguous. Between the trimmed V and J ends, which lost 2 bases and 1 base, there was a span of 10 bases. The CDR3 is 15 residues long. CDR1 SGHAT and CDR2 FQNNGV come from the germline V gene.